These T cell receptor beta chains were read from a single sample in a study of regulatory T cells in long-lasting Graves disease. TCRdb passed the multiplex PCR reads through MiXCR, listing each CDR3 protein once. This sample has about 380,000 distinct CDR3 sequences, with 15% to 17% found just once. The sample consisted of peripheral blood mononuclear cells (PBMCs), taken at new diagnosis, from a patient treated with antithyroid drugs. The source is a female donor with Graves disease. CDR3s include the opening cysteine and the closing phenylalanine or tryptophan. The D gene is left open where the match is weak. The size of a clone is reported for some rows only, either as once, few or many, or as a class for expanded clones.

abundance,j_gene,v_gene,d_gene,CDR3aa,CDR3nt
few,TRBJ1-5,TRBV4-1,NA,CASSQGTVKPQPQHF,TGCGCCAGCAGCCAAGGGACAGTTAAACCTCAGCCCCAGCATTTT
few,TRBJ1-4,TRBV12-3/TRBV12-4,NA,CTSSLGGGASEKLFF,TGTACCAGCAGTTTAGGCGGGGGCGCGAGTGAAAAACTGTTTTTT
few,TRBJ2-1,TRBV6-1,TRBD2,CASRARAGEANNEQFF,TGTGCCAGCAGAGCCCGAGCGGGAGAAGCCAACAATGAGCAGTTCTTC
many,TRBJ2-7,TRBV27,TRBD2,CASRTLAGNSYEQYF,TGTGCCAGCAGAACACTAGCGGGCAACTCCTACGAGCAGTACTTC
many,TRBJ2-7,TRBV12-5,NA,CASGHMAGSYEQYF,TGTGCTAGTGGGCATATGGCGGGCAGCTACGAGCAGTACTTC
many,TRBJ2-5,TRBV5-1,TRBD2,CASSLGTSRWETQYF,TGCGCCAGCAGCCTCGGGACTAGCCGGTGGGAGACCCAGTACTTC
many,TRBJ1-2,TRBV13,NA,CASSSRDRLNYGYTF,TGTGCCAGCAGCTCCCGAGACAGATTAAACTATGGCTACACCTTC
many,TRBJ1-6,TRBV10-3,NA,CAISESRLNSPLHF,TGTGCCATCAGTGAGTCGAGGCTCAATTCACCCCTCCACTTT
few,TRBJ2-5,TRBV9,TRBD1,CASSPQGVVETQYF,TGTGCCAGCAGCCCACAGGGGGTGGTGGAGACCCAGTACTTC
many,TRBJ2-3,TRBV27,NA,CASSSQFTDTQYF,TGTGCCAGCAGTTCCCAATTCACAGATACGCAGTATTTT
NA,TRBJ2-1,TRBV11-2,TRBD1,CASSLPDPGGCEFF,TGTGCCAGCAGCTTACCTGACCCAGGGGGCTGTGAGTTCTTC
many,TRBJ2-3,TRBV28,NA,CASSLALYQRTDTQYF,TGTGCCAGCAGTTTAGCGCTCTACCAACGCACAGATACGCAGTATTTT
NA,TRBJ1-6,TRBV3-1,TRBD1,CASSQAPPGQGYSPLHF,TGTGCCAGCAGCCAAGCACCGCCGGGACAGGGATATTCACCCCTCCACTTT
NA,TRBJ2-3,TRBV29-1,NA,CSVTRGGGTDTQYF,TGCAGCGTCACCAGGGGTGGTGGCACAGATACGCAGTATTTT
few,TRBJ2-5,TRBV11-2,TRBD1,CASTFPWTGARTQYF,TGTGCCAGCACCTTTCCCTGGACAGGGGCCAGGACCCAGTACTTC